The rows below give T cell receptor beta chains drawn from one sample of a study of Ad26.COV2.S vaccination and SARS-CoV-2 variants. Generated by immunoSEQ multiplex PCR, the TCRdb table keeps only in-frame clones and is missing some. The sample shows roughly 700,000 clones, about 90% of them seen only once. The sample here was peripheral blood, taken in a trial of Ad26.COV2.S vaccine versus placebo. These receptors were collected from a person aged 18-65 years who received the Ad26.COV2.S COVID-19 vaccine or a placebo. Each CDR3 is given with its conserved first and last residue. D genes are given only for firm matches. The size entry is marked missing in some rows and otherwise reads once, few, many or a size class.

j_call | clone_size | v_call | d_call | cdr3_nt | cdr3_aa
TRBJ2-6 | - | TRBV18 | TRBD1 | TGTGCCAGCTCCCAAGGGGCAGGGGGCATCTCTGGGGCCAACGTCCTGACTTTC | CASSQGAGGISGANVLTF
TRBJ1-3 | - | TRBV6-6 | - | TGTGCCAGCAGTGCGGTCGGGGATTTGGTAACCATATATTTT | CASSAVGDLVTIYF
TRBJ2-7 | - | TRBV6-5 | - | TGTGCCAGCAGTTTTCAAAGCGAGCAGTACTTC | CASSFQSEQYF
TRBJ1-6 | - | TRBV5-1 | - | TGCGCCAGCAGCTCCGAGGGGTTACGGTCACCCCTCCACTTT | CASSSEGLRSPLHF
TRBJ2-5 | - | TRBV24-1 | TRBD2 | TGTGCCACCAGTGATTTAGCCCCCGAACTAGCGGGAGGAGAGGAGACCCAGTACTTC | CATSDLAPELAGGEETQYF
TRBJ2-1 | - | TRBV3-1/TRBV3-2 | TRBD2 | TGTGCCAGCAGCCAGGGCGGACTAGGTAATGAGCAGTTCTTC | CASSQGGLGNEQFF
TRBJ1-4 | once | TRBV2 | - | TGTGCCAGCAGATACGGAACAACTAATGAAAAACTGTTTTTT | CASRYGTTNEKLFF
TRBJ1-1 | few | TRBV11-1 | - | TGTGCCAGCAGCTCCAATCAGGGAGGAGAAGCTTTCTTT | CASSSNQGGEAFF
TRBJ2-3 | - | TRBV19 | TRBD2 | TGTGCCAGTAGTCAAGCGGGGGCGGGAAGCACAGATACGCAGTATTTT | CASSQAGAGSTDTQYF
TRBJ1-3 | - | TRBV7-9 | - | TGTGCCAGCAGCTTAGTCCGGGACACCATATATTTT | CASSLVRDTIYF